This T cell receptor (beta chain) was profiled in a study of blood T cell repertoires in COVID-19. The V and J ends lost 8 bases and 4 bases, in that order; junction bases with no gene match: 8. From germline, CDR1 is LNHDA and CDR2 SQIVND (reference sequence). The length of the CDR3 is 14 residues. Libraries were prepared by immunoSEQ multiplex PCR; TCRdb keeps only in-frame clonotypes and omits some of them. The data show hundreds of thousands of clones, with roughly 80% seen just once and approximately 2.6% held by the top ten. This clonotype was sampled from a woman in her sixties or seventies with active or convalescent COVID-19. Sequencing was done on a sample of peripheral blood. The chain is built from TRBV19 and TRBJ1-5; 7 bases are a match to TRBD1. CDR3: CASASGTANQPQHF. In nucleotides, the CDR3 is TGTGCCAGTGCTTCCGGGACAGCAAATCAGCCCCAGCATTTT.